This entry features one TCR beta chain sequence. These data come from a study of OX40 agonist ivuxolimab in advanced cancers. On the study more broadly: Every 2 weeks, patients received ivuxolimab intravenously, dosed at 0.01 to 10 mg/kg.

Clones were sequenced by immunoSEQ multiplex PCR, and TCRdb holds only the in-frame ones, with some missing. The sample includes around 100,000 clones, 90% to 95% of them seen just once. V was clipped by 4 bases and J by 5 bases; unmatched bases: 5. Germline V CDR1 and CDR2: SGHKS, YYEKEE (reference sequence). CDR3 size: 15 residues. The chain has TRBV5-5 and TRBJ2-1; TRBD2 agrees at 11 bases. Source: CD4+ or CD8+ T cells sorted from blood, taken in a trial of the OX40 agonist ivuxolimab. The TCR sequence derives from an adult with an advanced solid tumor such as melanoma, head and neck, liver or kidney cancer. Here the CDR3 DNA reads TGTGCCAGCAGCGCAACTAGCGGGAGTCACAATGAGCAGTTCTTC. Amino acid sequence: CASSATSGSHNEQFF.